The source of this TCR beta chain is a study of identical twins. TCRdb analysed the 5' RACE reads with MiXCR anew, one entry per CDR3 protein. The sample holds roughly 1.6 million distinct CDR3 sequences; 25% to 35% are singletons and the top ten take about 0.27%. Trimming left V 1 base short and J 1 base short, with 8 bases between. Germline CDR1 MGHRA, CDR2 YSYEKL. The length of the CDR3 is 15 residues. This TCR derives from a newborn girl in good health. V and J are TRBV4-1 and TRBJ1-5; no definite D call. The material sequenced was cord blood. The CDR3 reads CASSQVSLSNQPQHF. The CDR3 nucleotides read TGCGCCAGCAGCCAAGTAAGCTTGAGCAATCAGCCCCAGCATTTT.